This T cell receptor (beta chain) was found in a study of shared clonotypes between healthy human individuals. This clone has just a few counts. Its specificity is unknown. The study, taken as a whole, reports: Sampling was confined to blood; repertoires within tissues likely differ.

Repertoires were generated with immunoSEQ multiplex PCR, while TCRdb's copy carries only in-frame clones and drops some. The repertoire has around 990,000 clones, approximately 77% of them found once; the top ten carry approximately 0.95%. The V and J ends lost 5 bases and 3 bases respectively, with 7 bases between them. Germline-derived CDR1 and CDR2 are SGHTA and FQGNSA. The CDR3 spans 12 residues. The chain links TRBV7-2 to TRBJ2-5; D remains ambiguous. The sample was memory CD4+ T cells from PBMCs. As for subset: CD45RA-negative fraction. This receptor was taken from a man in his late teens or twenties in good health. Some clones in this sample may be carry-over from other donors' samples. This CDR3 reads CASSAIKETQYF. The CDR3 nucleotides are TGTGCCAGCAGCGCAATAAAAGAGACCCAGTACTTC.